There are a few counts of the clone carrying this T cell receptor (beta chain). Its antigen is as yet unknown. TCRdb reprocessed the 5' RACE reads with MiXCR, giving one entry per CDR3 protein. The table lists about 140,000 distinct CDR3 sequences, around 4% of them singletons. The CDR3 sequence is 14 residues long. V shed 5 bases, J shed 5 bases, and the junction held 7 bases outside the gene matches. Germline loops: CDR1 SEHNR, CDR2 FQNEAQ (reference sequence). RNA extraction used unfractionated whole blood as the source of total RNA. This specimen comes from a study of human T cells and chemical hapten exposure. Whole-study results and caveats: No shift was seen in TCRs above 1 in 1000 frequency with DPC sensitization.

This sequence joins TRBV7-9 and TRBJ2-5; 8 bases map to TRBD1. This sequence was found in a female donor in good health. This CDR3 reads CASSRGQGRETQYF. CDR3 coding DNA: TGTGCCAGCAGCCGCGGACAGGGTAGGGAGACCCAGTACTTC.